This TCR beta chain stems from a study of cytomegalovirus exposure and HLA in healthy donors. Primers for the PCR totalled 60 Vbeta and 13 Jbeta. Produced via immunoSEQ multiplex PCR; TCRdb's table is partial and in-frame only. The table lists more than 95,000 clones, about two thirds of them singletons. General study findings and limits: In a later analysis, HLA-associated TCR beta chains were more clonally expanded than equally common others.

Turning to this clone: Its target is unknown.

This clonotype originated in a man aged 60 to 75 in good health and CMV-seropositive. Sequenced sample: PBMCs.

As DNA, the CDR3 is TGTGCCAGCAGTGACTCTGGACAGGACGCAGCTTTCTTT. The encoded protein is CASSDSGQDAAFF. This sequence joins TRBV6-4 and TRBJ1-1, with TRBD1 matching over 7 bases. CDR1 MRHNA and CDR2 SNTAGT come from the germline V gene. Trimming took 0 bases from V and 10 from J; bases not matched to a gene: 5. CDR3 length: 13 amino acids.